This T cell receptor (beta chain) was sequenced in a study of human T cells and chemical hapten exposure. Unfractionated whole blood was the source from which total RNA was extracted. Individual cDNA molecules in this library carried unique molecular identifiers. How the authors handled the data: TCRs per sample had a median of around 98,000 and ranged from about 23,224 to 700,000. TCRdb reprocessed the 5' RACE reads with MiXCR, giving one entry per CDR3 protein. These V and J calls originate from TCRdb's pipeline instead of the authors' own analysis. The top ten clones hold roughly 2.4% of a sample with tens of thousands of distinct CDR3 sequences, about 8% of them seen once. Study-level points and caveats: TCRs at high frequency, those above 1 in 1000, did not change with DPC sensitization.

This clonotype showed up many times. Its target is unknown. The TCR originated in a male donor in good health.

CDR3 coding DNA: TGTGCCAGCAGCTTAGTACTAGCGGAACACAATGAGCAGTTCTTC. Protein: CASSLVLAEHNEQFF. V usage is TRBV7-9 and J usage is TRBJ2-1; 8 nucleotides agree with TRBD2. This CDR3 spans 15 amino acids. Trimming took 1 base from V and 5 from J; bases not matched to a gene: 4. Germline assignment: CDR1 SEHNR and CDR2 FQNEAQ (reference sequence).